Following are 23 T cell receptor beta chains from one sample sequenced in a study of cytomegalovirus exposure and HLA in healthy donors. The PCR was carried out with 60 Vbeta primers and 13 Jbeta primers. Generated by immunoSEQ multiplex PCR, the TCRdb table keeps only in-frame clones and is missing some. Its clone listing holds about 96,000 clones. The sequencing input was PBMCs. All receptors derive from a woman in her thirties in good health and CMV-seronegative.

The chain employs TRBV10-1 and TRBJ2-1; 10 positions match TRBD2. The germline V gene has CDR1 WNHNN and CDR2 SYGVQD (reference sequence). With V trimmed by 5 bases and J by 5 bases, 3 bases remained unmatched. The CDR3 length is 14 residues. The CDR3 is CASSTSGNDNEQFF. The DNA for the CDR3 is TGCGCCAGCAGTACTAGCGGGAATGACAATGAGCAGTTCTTC.

The V call is TRBV7-9, the J call TRBJ2-7; 9 nucleotides agree with TRBD2. The V gene's germline CDR1 is SEHNR and CDR2 FQNEAQ (reference sequence). CDR3 length: 14 amino acids. The V segment lost 5 bases and the J segment 4 bases; nucleotides outside the gene matches: 6. In DNA, the CDR3 is TGTGCCAGCAGCCCGAGCGGGGGGCGATACGAGCAGTACTTC. This encodes CASSPSGGRYEQYF.

This sequence joins TRBV7-2 and TRBJ1-6; TRBD1 agrees at 9 bases. The CDR3 runs to 14 residues. In germline, CDR1 is SGHTA, CDR2 FQGNSA. The junction had 0 bases not matched to a gene; V was cut back by 3 bases and J by 6 bases. CDR3 DNA: TGTGCCAGCAGCTTGGACAGGGGTAATTCACCCCTCCACTTT. This encodes CASSLDRGNSPLHF.

The chain couples TRBV15 to TRBJ2-5; 7 nucleotides align to TRBD1. TRBJ2-7 matches the DNA end more closely, so the J call is doubtful. In germline, CDR1 is LNHNV, CDR2 YYDKDF (reference sequence). This CDR3 contains 14 residues. CDR3 residues: CATSIRTGPYEQYF. For the CDR3, the DNA is TGTGCCACCAGCATAAGGACAGGCCCCTACGAGCAGTACTTC.

The chain couples TRBV19 to TRBJ2-1; D unclear. Germline V lookup: CDR1 LNHDA, CDR2 SQIVND (reference sequence). This CDR3 contains 11 residues. The ends were cut back, 4 bases at V and 4 bases at J, with 2 bases in the middle. The CDR3 DNA reads as TGTGCCAGTAGTACATACAATGAGCAGTTCTTC. This encodes CASSTYNEQFF.

The chain carries TRBV5-8 and TRBJ2-5; no clear D. In germline, CDR1 is SGHTS, CDR2 YDEGEE. The CDR3 covers 11 residues. V lost 2 bases and J lost 5, with 4 bases in between. As DNA, the CDR3 is TGTGCCAGCAGCTTTCCGGAGACCCAGTACTTC. Amino acid sequence: CASSFPETQYF.

V usage is TRBV7-2 and J usage is TRBJ2-7, with 7 bases aligning to TRBD2. Trimming took 7 bases from V and 2 from J; bases not matched to a gene: 8. Germline lookup yields CDR1 SGHTA and CDR2 FQGNSA. This CDR3 has 14 residues. The chain's CDR3 is CASNPGGGPYEQYF. CDR3 DNA: TGTGCCAGCAACCCCGGGGGAGGGCCCTACGAGCAGTACTTC.

CDR3 region: CATLGRGSNYGYTF. In DNA, the CDR3 is TGTGCCACTCTAGGGAGGGGGTCTAACTATGGCTACACCTTC. The V call is TRBV27, the J call TRBJ1-2; D perhaps matches TRBD1 (6 bases). The CDR3 has 14 residues. From germline, CDR1 is MNHEY and CDR2 SMNVEV (reference sequence). Trimming pared 10 bases from V and 0 bases from J, leaving 15 bases between.

Concerning this clone: Germline and junction disagree at one end, which may indicate a read error. The chain recombines TRBV7-2 with TRBJ1-6, with D perhaps TRBD1 (5 bases). Germline CDR1 and CDR2: SGHTA and FQGNSA. CDR3 length: 14 amino acids. CDR3 sequence reads: CASNLGRGGSPLHF. CDR3 nucleotides: TGTGCCAGCAACTTAGGGAGGGGAGGTTCACCCCTCCACTTT. Based on the CDR3 plus reference TRBV7-2 and TRBJ1-6, the full variable domain is GAGVSQSPSNKVTEKGKDVELRCDPISGHTALYWYRQSLGQGLEFLIYFQGNSAPDKSGLPSDRFSAERTGGSVSTLTIQRTQQEDSAVYLCASNLGRGGSPLHFGNGTRLTVT.

The rearrangement uses TRBV5-1 and TRBJ1-1; possibly TRBD1 for D (5 bases). Looked up from germline, CDR1 is SGHRS and CDR2 is YFSETQ. The ends were cut back, 2 bases at V and 4 bases at J, with 18 bases in the middle. The CDR3 is 16 amino acids. This CDR3 is CASSLMGGADGTEAFF. DNA for the CDR3: TGCGCCAGCAGCTTAATGGGAGGGGCTGATGGCACTGAAGCTTTCTTT.

The rearrangement links TRBV5-6 to TRBJ1-3, with D perhaps matching TRBD1 (6 bases). Germline CDR1 and CDR2: SGHDT and YYEEEE. V was trimmed by 1 base and J by 0 bases, leaving 11 bases between them. There are 16 residues in the CDR3. This CDR3 reads CASSLYTGLSGNTIYF. The CDR3 DNA reads as TGTGCCAGCAGCTTGTATACAGGGCTCTCTGGAAACACCATATATTTT.

The J gene is TRBJ1-1, the V gene TRBV6-5; weak D call: TRBD1 (5 bases). V was clipped by 0 bases and J by 6 bases, with 11 bases between them. CDR1 and CDR2 (germline): MNHEY, SVGAGI. CDR3 length: 14 residues. The chain's CDR3 is CASSYSRGSAEAFF. The DNA for the CDR3 is TGTGCCAGCAGTTACTCACGGGGGTCCGCTGAAGCTTTCTTT.

The chain couples TRBV13 to TRBJ2-1; 9 nucleotides align to TRBD1. CDR3 length: 13 amino acids. CDR1 PRHDT and CDR2 FYEKMQ come from the germline V gene (reference sequence). J lost 7 bases, V lost 5 bases, and 3 bases had no gene match. The CDR3, as DNA: TGTGCCAGCAGCATGGGACAGGGAAATGAGCAGTTCTTC. Amino acids: CASSMGQGNEQFF.

This chain joins TRBV5-1 and TRBJ2-5; 7 bases match TRBD2. The better agreement between TRBJ2-7 and the DNA end casts doubt on the J call. The CDR3 has 13 residues. The V gene's germline CDR1 is SGHRS and CDR2 YFSETQ. The CDR3 nucleotides are TGCGCCAGCAAGGCGGGAGACACCAACGAGCAGTACTTC. This codes for CASKAGDTNEQYF.

This chain connects TRBV7-8 to TRBJ1-4; D ambiguous. CDR3 length: 16 residues. CDR1 and CDR2 from the germline V gene are SGHVS and FQNEAQ. Trimming pared 5 bases from V and 1 base from J, leaving 14 bases between. CDR3 protein: CASSLRGFGTNEKLFF. The CDR3 DNA follows: TGTGCCAGCAGCCTCCGAGGCTTTGGAACTAATGAAAAACTGTTTTTT.

This sequence joins TRBV27 and TRBJ2-1; D remains unclear. Germline values: CDR1 MNHEY, CDR2 SMNVEV (reference sequence). Trimming removed 8 bases from V and 8 bases from J, with 22 bases in between. The CDR3 has 15 residues. CDR3 DNA: TGTGCCAGCGGTCTCGAGAGGCCCCGGATGGATGAGCAGTTCTTC. It yields the protein CASGLERPRMDEQFF.

The chain has TRBV29-1 and TRBJ2-7, with TRBD1 matching over 10 bases. With V trimmed by 5 bases and J by 2 bases, 3 bases remained unmatched. Germline V gene data show CDR1 as SQVTM and CDR2 as ANQGSEA. CDR3 length: 13 residues. Here the CDR3 DNA reads TGCAGCGTTCCGGGACAGGGGACCTACGAGCAGTACTTC. As protein: CSVPGQGTYEQYF.

A note on this clone: Other DNA variants within this sample encode the same CDR3. The rearrangement links TRBV7-9 to TRBJ2-7; TRBD1 is a possible D gene (5 bases). Trimming shortened V by 5 bases and J by 4 bases, and 9 bases separated the two germline ends. The CDR3 extends over 12 amino acids. Germline assignment: CDR1 SEHNR and CDR2 FQNEAQ (reference sequence). CDR3 in amino acids: CASSLQGYEQYF. The CDR3 DNA reads as TGTGCCAGCAGCCTTCAGGGATACGAGCAGTACTTC. Full variable domain (rest looked up from reference TRBV7-9 and TRBJ2-7): DTGVSQNPRHKITKRGQNVTFRCDPISEHNRLYWYRQTLGQGPEFLTYFQNEAQLEKSRLLSDRFSAERPKGSFSTLEIQRTEQGDSAMYLCASSLQGYEQYFGPGTRLTVT.

The chain carries TRBV6-6 and TRBJ1-5, with 11 bases identical to TRBD1. The V and J ends lost 0 bases and 7 bases, in that order; junction bases with no gene match: 5. The germline V gene has CDR1 MNHNY and CDR2 SVGAGI (reference sequence). This CDR3 region has 16 residues. The CDR3 DNA reads as TGTGCCAGCAGTTACTCTATAGGGGACAGGGGGCAGCCCCAGCATTTT. This codes for CASSYSIGDRGQPQHF.

The V call is TRBV5-6, the J call TRBJ2-1, with D possibly TRBD1 on 5 matching bases. Trimming took off 1 base at V and 14 bases at J, with 10 bases between the two ends. Per germline, CDR1 SGHDT and CDR2 YYEEEE. The CDR3 runs to 11 residues. The CDR3 nucleotides read TGTGCCAGCAGCTTGCAGGGCCGGAAGTTCTTC. It codes for CASSLQGRKFF.

V gene TRBV10-3 combines with J gene TRBJ2-7; 7 bases are a match to TRBD2. CDR3 size: 11 residues. The V gene end was trimmed by 4 bases and the J gene end by 7 bases; junction bases not matched to a gene: 1. Germline CDR1 reads ENHRY; CDR2 reads SYGVKD. CDR3 nucleotide sequence: TGTGCCATCAGTGCAGCGGGGGAGCAGTACTTC. The encoded protein is CAISAAGEQYF.

The chain couples TRBV30 to TRBJ2-1, with 7 nucleotides matching TRBD2. V gave up 8 bases and J gave up 4 bases; unmatched junction bases: 11. The length of the CDR3 is 14 residues. Germline CDR1 and CDR2: GTSNPN and SVGIG (reference sequence). CDR3 in DNA: TGTGCCCACGCCCTAGCGGACTTGTACAATGAGCAGTTCTTC. Protein: CAHALADLYNEQFF.

This rearrangement joins TRBV28 to TRBJ2-7; TRBD2 agrees at 9 bases. This CDR3 contains 16 residues. The V gene end was trimmed by 3 bases and the J gene end by 2 bases; junction bases not matched to a gene: 8. CDR1 and CDR2 from the germline V gene are MDHEN and SYDVKM. The CDR3 sequence is CASSFGAGGPTYEQYF. The CDR3 DNA follows: TGTGCCAGCAGTTTCGGAGCGGGAGGTCCAACCTACGAGCAGTACTTC.